Listed here are 13 T cell receptor beta chains from one sample, sequenced in a study of T cells after yellow fever vaccination. One entry per CDR3 protein results from TCRdb running MiXCR on the 5' RACE reads. The sample yields approximately 300,000 distinct CDR3 sequences, around 7% seen once. The specimen was PBMCs, collected 45 days after the first yellow fever vaccination. These receptors were collected from a man between 18 and 29 years old who received the YFV17D yellow fever vaccine.

The chain combines TRBV28 with TRBJ1-1; no clear D. The CDR3 loop spans 12 amino acids. CDR1 is MDHEN, CDR2 SYDVKM, per germline. Between the trimmed V and J ends, which lost 7 bases and 0 bases, there was a span of 6 bases. CDR3 in amino acids: CASKGMNTEAFF. The CDR3 region has the DNA TGTGCCAGCAAAGGGATGAACACTGAAGCTTTCTTT. Using reference TRBV28 and TRBJ1-1 for the parts outside the CDR3, the full variable domain is DVKVTQSSRYLVKRTGEKVFLECVQDMDHENMFWYRQDPGLGLRLIYFSYDVKMKEKGDIPEGYSVSREKKERFSLILESASTNQTSMYLCASKGMNTEAFFGQGTRLTVV.

This clonotype came up a few times. V gene TRBV12-3 or TRBV12-4 combines with J gene TRBJ1-4; maybe TRBD1 (5 bases). The ends were cut back, 6 bases at V and 8 bases at J, with 16 bases in the middle. The CDR3 sequence is 14 residues long. The CDR3 DNA sequence: TGTGCCAGCAGCCCCAATATTGGGACCGAAAAACTGTTTTTT. Protein product: CASSPNIGTEKLFF.

In the case of this clonotype: This may stem from a read error, because a much larger clone lies one nucleotide away. This chain uses TRBV5-1 with TRBJ2-3, with no clear D. V shed 2 bases and J shed 0 bases, with 7 bases lying between them. CDR1 SGHRS and CDR2 YFSETQ come from the germline V gene. This CDR3 has 14 residues. CDR3 nucleotides: TGCGCCAGCAGCTTTGCCGGTAGCACAGATACGCAGTATTTT. Translating gives CASSFAGSTDTQYF.

The CDR3 protein is CASSYNFRLAGGHPQETQYF. The CDR3 nucleotides are TGTGCCAGCAGTTACAACTTCAGACTAGCGGGGGGACACCCACAAGAGACCCAGTACTTC. This chain joins TRBV6-2 or TRBV6-3 and TRBJ2-5, with 13 bases that match TRBD2. The V gene end was trimmed by 2 bases and the J gene end by 2 bases; junction bases not matched to a gene: 14. Germline V gene data show CDR1 as MNHEY and CDR2 as SVGEGT. The CDR3 length is 20 residues.

This chain connects TRBV6-1 to TRBJ1-5, with no clear D. Germline-derived CDR1 and CDR2 are MNHNS and SASEGT. This CDR3 is built from 14 residues. V lost 4 bases, J lost 0 bases, and 7 bases lay in between. CDR3 bases: TGTGCCAGCAGTGGGGTCCCTAGCAATCAGCCCCAGCATTTT. Its protein is CASSGVPSNQPQHF.

This clonotype has a handful of counts. The rearrangement joins TRBV4-3 to TRBJ2-3, with TRBD2 matching over 12 bases. Germline V gene sequence: CDR1 LGHNA, CDR2 YSLEER. V was clipped by 4 bases and J by 3 bases; unmatched bases: 8. This CDR3 has 17 amino acids. CDR3: CASSPALGTSGTDTQYF. The CDR3, as DNA: TGCGCCAGCAGCCCCGCCTTGGGGACTAGCGGGACAGATACGCAGTATTTT.

This chain joins TRBV5-5 and TRBJ1-5; D is perhaps TRBD1 (5 bases). CDR3 length equals 15 residues. Trimming left V 4 bases short and J 0 bases short, with 11 bases between. Germline CDR1 and CDR2: SGHKS and YYEKEE (reference sequence). The CDR3 nucleotides read TGTGCCAGCAGCCGCGGGACTAATAGCAATCAGCCCCAGCATTTT. Amino acids: CASSRGTNSNQPQHF. The variable domain in full, with the rest retrieved from reference TRBV5-5 and TRBJ1-5, is DAGVTQSPTHLIKTRGQQVTLRCSPISGHKSVSWYQQVLGQGPQFIFQYYEKEERGRGNFPDRFSARQFPNYSSELNVNALLLGDSALYLCASSRGTNSNQPQHFGDGTRLSIL.

This clonotype has more than one count but fewer than ten. V is TRBV2 and J is TRBJ1-5, with TRBD1 matching over 9 bases. J gave up 3 bases and V 7 bases, and 10 bases lay outside the gene matches. The CDR3 is 16 amino acids. Germline V gene data show CDR1 as SNHLY and CDR2 as FYNNEI. This CDR3 reads CASKGTDRGVNQPQHF. CDR3 nucleotide sequence: TGTGCCAGCAAAGGAACTGACAGGGGGGTCAATCAGCCCCAGCATTTT.

The chain combines TRBV18 with TRBJ2-7, with 7 bases matching TRBD1. This CDR3 has 14 amino acids. The V segment lost 2 bases and the J segment 2 bases; nucleotides outside the gene matches: 3. Germline-derived CDR1 and CDR2 are KGHSH and LQKENI. This chain's CDR3 is CASSPGTEAYEQYV. As DNA, the CDR3 is TGTGCCAGCTCACCAGGGACAGAAGCCTACGAGCAGTACGTC.

The sample holds many counts of this clonotype. The rearrangement joins TRBV6-5 to TRBJ1-5; D ambiguous. V was pared by 0 bases and J by 2 bases, with 14 bases between. CDR3 size: 17 residues. Germline loops: CDR1 MNHEY, CDR2 SVGAGI. CDR3 region: CASSYSFPPGGNQPQHF. The CDR3 bases are TGTGCCAGCAGTTACTCGTTCCCCCCTGGGGGCAATCAGCCCCAGCATTTT.

In its sample, this clonotype was seen many times. V is TRBV9 and J is TRBJ2-2; 12 nucleotides align to TRBD2. V shed 4 bases and J 6 bases; nucleotides not matched to a gene: 7. This CDR3 region has 16 residues. The germline gives CDR1 SGDLS, CDR2 YYNGEE. CDR3 amino acids: CASSPRLAGVAGELFF. Written as DNA, the CDR3 is TGTGCCAGCAGCCCCCGACTAGCGGGGGTCGCCGGGGAGCTGTTTTTT.

The chain links TRBV5-1 to TRBJ1-1; maybe TRBD1 (5 bases). The CDR3 loop spans 13 amino acids. Germline lookup yields CDR1 SGHRS and CDR2 YFSETQ. Trimming cost V 6 bases and J 0 bases, with 9 bases left between them. CDR3 region: CASNGGMNTEAFF. DNA for the CDR3: TGCGCCAGCAACGGGGGTATGAACACTGAAGCTTTCTTT.

This clonotype came up many times. The chain joins TRBV6-2 or TRBV6-3 to TRBJ1-5; 7 bases line up with TRBD1. The CDR3 is 13 amino acids. Trimming removed 7 bases from V and 6 bases from J; junction bases left unmatched: 6. Germline V CDR1 and CDR2: MNHEY, SVGEGT. CDR3 loop: CASTDDRAQPQHF. CDR3 nucleotide sequence: TGTGCCAGCACTGACGACAGGGCTCAGCCCCAGCATTTT.